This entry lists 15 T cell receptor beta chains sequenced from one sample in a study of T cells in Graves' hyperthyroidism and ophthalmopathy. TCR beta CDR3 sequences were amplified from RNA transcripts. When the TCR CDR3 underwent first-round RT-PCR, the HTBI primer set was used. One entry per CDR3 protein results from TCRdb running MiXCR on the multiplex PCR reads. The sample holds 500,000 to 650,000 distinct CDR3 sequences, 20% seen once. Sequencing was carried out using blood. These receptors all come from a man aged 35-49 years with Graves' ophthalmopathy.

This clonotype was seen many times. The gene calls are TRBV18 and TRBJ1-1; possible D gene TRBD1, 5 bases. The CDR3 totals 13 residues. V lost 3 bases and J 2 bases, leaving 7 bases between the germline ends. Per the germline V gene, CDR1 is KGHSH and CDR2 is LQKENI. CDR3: CASSPGGNTEAFF. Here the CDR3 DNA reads TGTGCCAGCTCACCCGGGGGAAACACTGAAGCTTTCTTT.

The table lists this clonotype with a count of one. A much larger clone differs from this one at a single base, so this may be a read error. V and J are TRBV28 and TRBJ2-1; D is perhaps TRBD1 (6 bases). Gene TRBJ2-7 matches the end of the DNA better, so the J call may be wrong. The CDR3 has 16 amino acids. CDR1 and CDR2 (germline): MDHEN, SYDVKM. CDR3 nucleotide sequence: TGTGCCAGCAGCTACCCGACAGGAAGCTCCTACAATGAGCAGTACTTC. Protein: CASSYPTGSSYNEQYF.

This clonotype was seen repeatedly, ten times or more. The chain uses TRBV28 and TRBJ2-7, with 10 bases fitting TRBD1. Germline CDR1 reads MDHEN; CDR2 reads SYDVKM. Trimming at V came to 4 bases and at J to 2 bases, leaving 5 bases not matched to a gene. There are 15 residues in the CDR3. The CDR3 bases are TGTGCCAGCAGTTCCACCGGGACAGGGGCCTACGAGCAGTACTTC. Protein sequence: CASSSTGTGAYEQYF.

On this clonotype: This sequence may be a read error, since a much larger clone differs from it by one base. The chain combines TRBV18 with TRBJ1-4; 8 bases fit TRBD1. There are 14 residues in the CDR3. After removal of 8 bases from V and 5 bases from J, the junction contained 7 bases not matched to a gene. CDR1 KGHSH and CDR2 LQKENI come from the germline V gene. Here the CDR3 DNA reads TGTGCCAGCAGCCCCTGGACAGGGAATGAAAAACTGTTTTTT. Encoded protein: CASSPWTGNEKLFF.

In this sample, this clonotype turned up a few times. The DNA for the CDR3 is TGTGCCAGCAGCCCCTGGGGGAACCCTCAGGAGACCCAGTACTTC. Translated, it gives CASSPWGNPQETQYF. The chain carries TRBV7-2 and TRBJ2-5; D is possibly TRBD1 or TRBD2 (5 bases each). This CDR3 has 15 amino acids. V lost 5 bases to trimming and J lost 5 bases, with 18 bases between them. Germline V gene data show CDR1 as SGHTA and CDR2 as FQGNSA.

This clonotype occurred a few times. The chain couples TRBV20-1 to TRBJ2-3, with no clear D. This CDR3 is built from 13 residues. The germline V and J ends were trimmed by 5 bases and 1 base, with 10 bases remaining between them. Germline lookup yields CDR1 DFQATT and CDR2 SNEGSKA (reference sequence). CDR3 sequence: CSAPLSGTDTQYF. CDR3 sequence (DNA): TGCAGTGCTCCCCTTTCCGGCACAGATACGCAGTATTTT.

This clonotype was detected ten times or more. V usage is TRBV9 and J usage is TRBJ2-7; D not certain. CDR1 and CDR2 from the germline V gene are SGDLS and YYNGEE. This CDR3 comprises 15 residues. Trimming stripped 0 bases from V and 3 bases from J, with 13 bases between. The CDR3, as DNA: TGTGCCAGCAGCGTAGGCCCCAGTCCCGACTACGAGCAGTACTTC. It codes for CASSVGPSPDYEQYF. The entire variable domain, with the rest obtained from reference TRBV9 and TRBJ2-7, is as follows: DSGVTQTPKHLITATGQRVTLRCSPRSGDLSVYWYQQSLDQGLQFLIQYYNGEERAKGNILERFSAQQFPDLHSELNLSSLELGDSALYFCASSVGPSPDYEQYFGPGTRLTVT.

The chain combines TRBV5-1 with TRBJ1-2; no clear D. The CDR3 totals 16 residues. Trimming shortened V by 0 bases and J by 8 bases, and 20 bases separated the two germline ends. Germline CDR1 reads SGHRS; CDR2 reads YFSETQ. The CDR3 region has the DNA TGCGCCAGCAGCTTGGTGACTGCAAGGCTTACTAGAGGCTACACCTTC. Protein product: CASSLVTARLTRGYTF.

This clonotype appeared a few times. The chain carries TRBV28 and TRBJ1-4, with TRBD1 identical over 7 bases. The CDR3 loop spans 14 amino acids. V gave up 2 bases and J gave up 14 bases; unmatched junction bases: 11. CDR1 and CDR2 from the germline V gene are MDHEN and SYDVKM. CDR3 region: CASSLVDRNGDLFF. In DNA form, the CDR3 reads TGTGCCAGCAGTTTAGTGGACAGGAACGGTGACCTGTTTTTT.

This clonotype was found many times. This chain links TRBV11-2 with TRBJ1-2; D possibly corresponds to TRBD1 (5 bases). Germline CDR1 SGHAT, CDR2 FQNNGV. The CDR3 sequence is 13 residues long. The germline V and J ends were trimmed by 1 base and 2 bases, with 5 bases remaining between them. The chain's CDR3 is CASSLGQNYGYTF. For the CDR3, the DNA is TGTGCCAGCAGCTTAGGACAGAACTATGGCTACACCTTC.

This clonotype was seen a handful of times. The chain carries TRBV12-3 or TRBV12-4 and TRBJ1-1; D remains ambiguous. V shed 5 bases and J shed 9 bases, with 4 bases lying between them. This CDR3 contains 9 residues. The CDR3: CASSGQAFF. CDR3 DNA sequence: TGTGCCAGCAGTGGACAAGCTTTCTTT.

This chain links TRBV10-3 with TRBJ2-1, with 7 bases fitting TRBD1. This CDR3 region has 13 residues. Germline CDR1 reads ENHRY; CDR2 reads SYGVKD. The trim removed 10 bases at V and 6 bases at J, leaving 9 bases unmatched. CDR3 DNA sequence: TGTGCCACCCGACAGGGCGAGGGCAATGAGCAGTTCTTC. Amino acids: CATRQGEGNEQFF.

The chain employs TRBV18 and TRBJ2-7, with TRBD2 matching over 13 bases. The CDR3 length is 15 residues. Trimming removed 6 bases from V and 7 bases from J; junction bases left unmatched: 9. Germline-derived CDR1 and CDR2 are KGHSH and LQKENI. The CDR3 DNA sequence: TGTGCCAGCTCTCAAACTAGCGGGAGGGGAAGAGAGCAGTACTTC. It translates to CASSQTSGRGREQYF.

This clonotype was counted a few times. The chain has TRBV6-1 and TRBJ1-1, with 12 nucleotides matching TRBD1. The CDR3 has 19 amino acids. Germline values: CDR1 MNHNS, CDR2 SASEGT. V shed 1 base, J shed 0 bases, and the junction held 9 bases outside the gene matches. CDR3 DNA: TGTGCCAGCAGTGAAGGGGACAGGGGGCGTTGGATCATGAACACTGAAGCTTTCTTT. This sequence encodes CASSEGDRGRWIMNTEAFF.

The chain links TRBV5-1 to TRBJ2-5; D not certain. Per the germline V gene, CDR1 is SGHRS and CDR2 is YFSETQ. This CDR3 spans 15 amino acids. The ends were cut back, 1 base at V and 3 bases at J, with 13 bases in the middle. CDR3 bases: TGCGCCAGCAGCTTGTATTCGACGGAGAAAGAGACCCAGTACTTC. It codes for CASSLYSTEKETQYF.